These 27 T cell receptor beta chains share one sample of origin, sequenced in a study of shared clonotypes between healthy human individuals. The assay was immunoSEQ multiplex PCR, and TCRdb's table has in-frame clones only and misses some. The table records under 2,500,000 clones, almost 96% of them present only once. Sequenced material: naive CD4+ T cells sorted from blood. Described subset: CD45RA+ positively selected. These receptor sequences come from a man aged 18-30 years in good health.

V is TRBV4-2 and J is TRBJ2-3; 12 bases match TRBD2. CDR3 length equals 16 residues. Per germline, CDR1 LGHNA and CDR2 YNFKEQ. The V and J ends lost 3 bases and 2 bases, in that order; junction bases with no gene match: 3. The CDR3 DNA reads TGTGCCAGCAGCCATCGACTAGCGGGGGTCACAGATACGCAGTATTTT. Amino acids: CASSHRLAGVTDTQYF.

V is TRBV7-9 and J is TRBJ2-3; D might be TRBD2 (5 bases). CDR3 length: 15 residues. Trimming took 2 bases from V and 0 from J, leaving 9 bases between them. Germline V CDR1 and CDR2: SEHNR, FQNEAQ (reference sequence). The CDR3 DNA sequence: TGTGCCAGCAGCTTACTAGCACAGAGCACAGATACGCAGTATTTT. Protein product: CASSLLAQSTDTQYF.

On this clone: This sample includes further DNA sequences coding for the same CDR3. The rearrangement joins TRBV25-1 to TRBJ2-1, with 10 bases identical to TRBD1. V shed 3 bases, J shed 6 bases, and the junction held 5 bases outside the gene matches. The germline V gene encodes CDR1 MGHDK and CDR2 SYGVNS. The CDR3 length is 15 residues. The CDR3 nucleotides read TGTGCCAGCAGTGACCCCGGGACAGGGGTCAATGAGCAGTTCTTC. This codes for CASSDPGTGVNEQFF.

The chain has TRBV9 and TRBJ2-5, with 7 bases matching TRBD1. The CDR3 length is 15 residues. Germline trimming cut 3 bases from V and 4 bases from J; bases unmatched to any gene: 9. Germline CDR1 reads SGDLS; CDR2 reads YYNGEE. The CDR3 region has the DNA TGTGCCAGCAGCGACTTAACAGGGGCAGGAGAGACCCAGTACTTC. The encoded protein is CASSDLTGAGETQYF.

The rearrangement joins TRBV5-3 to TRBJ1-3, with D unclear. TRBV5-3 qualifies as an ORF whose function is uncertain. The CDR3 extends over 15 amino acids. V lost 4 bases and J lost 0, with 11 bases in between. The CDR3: CARSPRRVSGNTIYF. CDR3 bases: TGTGCCAGAAGCCCCAGGCGCGTCTCTGGAAACACCATATATTTT.

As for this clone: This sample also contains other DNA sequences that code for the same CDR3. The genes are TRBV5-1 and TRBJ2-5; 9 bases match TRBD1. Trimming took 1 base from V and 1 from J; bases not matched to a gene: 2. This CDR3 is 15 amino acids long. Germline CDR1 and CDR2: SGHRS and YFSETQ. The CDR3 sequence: CASSLTGGFQETQYF. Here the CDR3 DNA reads TGCGCCAGCAGCTTGACAGGGGGCTTCCAAGAGACCCAGTACTTC.

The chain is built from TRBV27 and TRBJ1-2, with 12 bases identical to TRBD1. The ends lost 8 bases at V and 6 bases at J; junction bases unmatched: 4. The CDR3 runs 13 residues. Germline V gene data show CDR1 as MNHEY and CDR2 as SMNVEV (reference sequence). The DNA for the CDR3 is TGTGCCAGCCGGGACAGGGGGCCAAATGGCTACACCTTC. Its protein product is CASRDRGPNGYTF.

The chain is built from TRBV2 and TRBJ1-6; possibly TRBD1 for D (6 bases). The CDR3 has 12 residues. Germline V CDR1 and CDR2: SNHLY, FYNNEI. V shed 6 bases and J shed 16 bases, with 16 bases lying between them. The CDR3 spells CASSGGTPKLHF. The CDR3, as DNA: TGTGCCAGCAGCGGGGGGACACCCAAACTCCACTTT.

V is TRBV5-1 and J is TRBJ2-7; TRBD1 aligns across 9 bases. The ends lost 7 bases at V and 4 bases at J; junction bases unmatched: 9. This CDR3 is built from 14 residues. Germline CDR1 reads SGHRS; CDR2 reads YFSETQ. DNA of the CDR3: TGCGCCAGCTCTCAGCCAGGGACAGGGTACGAGCAGTACTTC. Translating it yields CASSQPGTGYEQYF.

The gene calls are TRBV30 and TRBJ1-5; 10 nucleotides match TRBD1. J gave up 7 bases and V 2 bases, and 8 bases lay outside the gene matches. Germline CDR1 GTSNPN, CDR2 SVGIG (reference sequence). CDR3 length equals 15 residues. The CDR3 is CAWSPGTGVRQPQHF. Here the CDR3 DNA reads TGTGCCTGGAGTCCCGGGACAGGGGTTAGGCAGCCCCAGCATTTT.

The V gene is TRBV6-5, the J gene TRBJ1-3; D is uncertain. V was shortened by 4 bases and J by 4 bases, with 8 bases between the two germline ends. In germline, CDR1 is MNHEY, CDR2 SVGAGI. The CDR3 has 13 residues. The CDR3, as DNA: TGTGCCAGCAGTTTCTCCCAGGGAAACACCATATATTTT. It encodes CASSFSQGNTIYF.

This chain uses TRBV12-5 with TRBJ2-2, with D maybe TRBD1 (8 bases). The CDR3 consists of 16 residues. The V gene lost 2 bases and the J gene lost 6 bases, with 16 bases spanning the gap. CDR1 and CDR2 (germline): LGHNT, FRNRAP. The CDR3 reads CASGLPQGGSAGELFF. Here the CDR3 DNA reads TGTGCTAGTGGTTTGCCACAGGGGGGGTCCGCCGGGGAGCTGTTTTTT.

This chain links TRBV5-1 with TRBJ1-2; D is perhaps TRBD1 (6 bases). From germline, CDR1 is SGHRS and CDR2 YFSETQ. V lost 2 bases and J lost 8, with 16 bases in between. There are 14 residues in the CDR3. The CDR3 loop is CASSLPRDTYGYTF. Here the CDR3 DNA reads TGCGCCAGCAGCTTACCCCGGGACACATACGGCTACACCTTC.

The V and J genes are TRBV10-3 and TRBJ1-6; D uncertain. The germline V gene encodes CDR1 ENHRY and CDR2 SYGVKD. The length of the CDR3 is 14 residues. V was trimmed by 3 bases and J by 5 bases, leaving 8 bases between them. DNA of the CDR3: TGTGCCATCAGTGAAAGGACCGATAATTCACCCCTCCACTTT. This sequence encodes CAISERTDNSPLHF.

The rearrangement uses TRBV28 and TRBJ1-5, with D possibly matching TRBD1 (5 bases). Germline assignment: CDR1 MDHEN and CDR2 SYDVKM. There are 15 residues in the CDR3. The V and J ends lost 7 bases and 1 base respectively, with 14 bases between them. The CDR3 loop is CASKGVPRSNQPQHF. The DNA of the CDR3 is TGTGCCAGCAAAGGGGTACCGAGGAGCAATCAGCCCCAGCATTTT.

CDR3 nucleotides: TGCGCCAGCAGCCAAGGGATTATGGCAGGGGGATATTCACCCCTCCACTTT. This translates into CASSQGIMAGGYSPLHF. The rearrangement uses TRBV4-3 and TRBJ1-6, with 7 positions matching TRBD1. The trim removed 1 base at V and 8 bases at J, leaving 11 bases unmatched. The germline V gene has CDR1 LGHNA and CDR2 YSLEER. The CDR3 spans 17 residues.

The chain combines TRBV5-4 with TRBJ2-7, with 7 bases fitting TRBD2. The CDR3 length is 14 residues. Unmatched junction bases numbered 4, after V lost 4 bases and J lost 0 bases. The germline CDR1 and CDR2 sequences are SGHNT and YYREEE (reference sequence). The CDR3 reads CASSPSGDSYEQYF. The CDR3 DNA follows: TGTGCCAGCAGCCCGAGCGGGGACTCCTACGAGCAGTACTTC.

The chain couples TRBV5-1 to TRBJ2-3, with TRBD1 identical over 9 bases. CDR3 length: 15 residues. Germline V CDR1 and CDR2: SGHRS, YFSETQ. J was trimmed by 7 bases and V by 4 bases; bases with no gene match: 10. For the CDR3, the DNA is TGCGCCAGCAGCCTGGAGGGACAGGGAGGAAATACGCAGTATTTT. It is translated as CASSLEGQGGNTQYF.

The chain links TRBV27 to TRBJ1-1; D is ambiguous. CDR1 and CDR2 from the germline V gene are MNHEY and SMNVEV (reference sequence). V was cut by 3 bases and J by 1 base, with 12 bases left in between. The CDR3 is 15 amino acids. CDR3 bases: TGTGCCAGCAGTTTGACGAGTTTGGGGAACACTGAAGCTTTCTTT. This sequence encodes CASSLTSLGNTEAFF.

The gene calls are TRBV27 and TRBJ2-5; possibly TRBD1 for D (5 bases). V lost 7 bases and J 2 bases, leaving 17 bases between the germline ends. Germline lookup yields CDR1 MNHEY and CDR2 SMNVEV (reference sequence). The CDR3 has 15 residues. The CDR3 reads CASKRAGSFQETQYF. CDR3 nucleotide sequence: TGTGCCAGCAAGCGAGCAGGGTCTTTTCAAGAGACCCAGTACTTC.

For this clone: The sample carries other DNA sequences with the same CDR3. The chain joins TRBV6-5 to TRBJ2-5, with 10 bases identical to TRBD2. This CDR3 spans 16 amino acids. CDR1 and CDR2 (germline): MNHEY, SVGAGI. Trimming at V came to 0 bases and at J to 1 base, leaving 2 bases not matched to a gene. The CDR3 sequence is CASSYSLAGAQETQYF. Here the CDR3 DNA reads TGTGCCAGCAGTTACTCCCTAGCGGGAGCCCAAGAGACCCAGTACTTC.

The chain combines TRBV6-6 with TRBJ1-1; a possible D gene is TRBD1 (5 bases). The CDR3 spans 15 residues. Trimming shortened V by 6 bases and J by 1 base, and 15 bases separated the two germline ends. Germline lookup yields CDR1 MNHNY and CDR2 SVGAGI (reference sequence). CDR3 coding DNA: TGTGCCAGCAGCAGAGCAGGGTCTGGGAACACTGAAGCTTTCTTT. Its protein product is CASSRAGSGNTEAFF.

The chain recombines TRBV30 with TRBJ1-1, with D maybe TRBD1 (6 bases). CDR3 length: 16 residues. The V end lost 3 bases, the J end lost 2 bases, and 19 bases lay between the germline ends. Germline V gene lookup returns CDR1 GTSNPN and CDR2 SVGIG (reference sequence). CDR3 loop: CAWRRAGATGNTEAFF. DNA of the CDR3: TGTGCCTGGAGACGGGCAGGGGCGACGGGTAACACTGAAGCTTTCTTT.

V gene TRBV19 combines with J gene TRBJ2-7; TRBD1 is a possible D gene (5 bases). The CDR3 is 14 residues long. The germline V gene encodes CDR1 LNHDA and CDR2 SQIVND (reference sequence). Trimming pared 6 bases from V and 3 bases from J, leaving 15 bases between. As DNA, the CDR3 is TGTGCCAGTAGGCGGACAATAGGGGACTACGAGCAGTACTTC. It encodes CASRRTIGDYEQYF. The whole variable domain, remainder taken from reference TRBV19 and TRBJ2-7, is DGGITQSPKYLFRKEGQNVTLSCEQNLNHDAMYWYRQDPGQGLRLIYYSQIVNDFQKGDIAEGYSVSREKKESFPLTVTSAQKNPTAFYLCASRRTIGDYEQYFGPGTRLTVT.

The CDR3 region is CASSKDRTTDTQYF. The CDR3 DNA sequence: TGTGCCAGCAGCAAGGACAGGACGACAGATACGCAGTATTTT. The chain is built from TRBV21-1 and TRBJ2-3; the D call in the table, TRBD1, was not verified against the DNA. TRBV21-1 is reported as a pseudogene. The CDR3 is 14 residues long.

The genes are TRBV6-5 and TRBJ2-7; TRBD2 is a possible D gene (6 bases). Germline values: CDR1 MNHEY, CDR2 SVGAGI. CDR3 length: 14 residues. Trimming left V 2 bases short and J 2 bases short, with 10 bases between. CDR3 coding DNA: TGTGCCAGCAGTTACGGGGGGAAGACCTACGAGCAGTACTTC. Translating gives CASSYGGKTYEQYF.

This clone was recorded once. DNA of the CDR3: TGTGCCAGCAGGGGAGGGACAGGGGTCTACGAGCAGTACTTC. It specifies CASRGGTGVYEQYF. V and J are TRBV2 and TRBJ2-7; 10 bases agree with TRBD1. The germline CDR1 and CDR2 sequences are SNHLY and FYNNEI. The CDR3 spans 14 residues. With 6 bases clipped from V and 3 bases from J, the junction kept 5 bases outside the gene matches. Filled out from reference TRBV2 and TRBJ2-7, the complete variable domain reads EPEVTQTPSHQVTQMGQEVILRCVPISNHLYFYWYRQILGQKVEFLVSFYNNEISEKSEIFDDQFSVERPDGSNFTLKIRSTKLEDSAMYFCASRGGTGVYEQYFGPGTRLTVT.